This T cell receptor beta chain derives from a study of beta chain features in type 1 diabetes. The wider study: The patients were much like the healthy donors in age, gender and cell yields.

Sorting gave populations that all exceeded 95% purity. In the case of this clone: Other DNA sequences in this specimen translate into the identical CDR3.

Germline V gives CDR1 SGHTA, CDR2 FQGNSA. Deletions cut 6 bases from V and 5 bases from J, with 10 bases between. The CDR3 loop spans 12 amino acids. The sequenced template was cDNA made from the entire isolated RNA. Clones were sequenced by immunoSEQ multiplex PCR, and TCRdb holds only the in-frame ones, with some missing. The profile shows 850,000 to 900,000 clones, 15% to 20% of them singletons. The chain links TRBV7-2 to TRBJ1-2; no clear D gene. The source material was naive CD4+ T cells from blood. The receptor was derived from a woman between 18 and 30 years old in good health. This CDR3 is CASSQSSYGYTF. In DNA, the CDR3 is TGTGCCAGCAGTCAGAGCAGTTATGGCTACACCTTC.